The clone carrying this T cell receptor beta chain was counted once. Its antigen is unidentified. The data were taken from a study of T cell responses to AZD1222 COVID-19 vaccine. Clones were sequenced by immunoSEQ multiplex PCR, and TCRdb holds only the in-frame ones, with some missing. The sample contains under 150,000 clones, 84% of which appear only once. The study, taken as a whole, reports: There were vaccine-associated CD4 TCRs across spike, dominant at 160-218 and 743-854. Of the AZD1222 recipients, only five to seven were seropositive at baseline.

V was clipped by 0 bases and J by 9 bases, with 10 bases between them. CDR3 size: 14 residues. The specimen was peripheral blood, collected 28 days after the second AZD1222 dose. V gene TRBV5-3 combines with J gene TRBJ1-6; the D gene is possibly TRBD1 (5 bases). TRBV5-3 is given ORF status, its function remaining uncertain. The origin of this receptor is an adult who received the AZD1222 COVID-19 vaccine. The DNA of the CDR3 is TGTGCCAGAAGCTTGGGGGCGGGGCCTTCACCCCTCCACTTT. The encoded protein is CARSLGAGPSPLHF.